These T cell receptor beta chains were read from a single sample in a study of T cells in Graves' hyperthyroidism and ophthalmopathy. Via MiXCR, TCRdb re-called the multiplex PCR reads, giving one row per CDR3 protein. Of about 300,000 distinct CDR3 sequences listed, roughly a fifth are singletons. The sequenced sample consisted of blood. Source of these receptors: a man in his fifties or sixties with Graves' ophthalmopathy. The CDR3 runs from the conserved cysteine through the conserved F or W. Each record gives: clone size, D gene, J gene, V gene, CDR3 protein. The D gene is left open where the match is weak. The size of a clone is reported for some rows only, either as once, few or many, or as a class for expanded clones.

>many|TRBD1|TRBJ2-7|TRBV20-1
CSAVPTGEYEQYF
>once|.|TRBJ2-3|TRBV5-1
CASSFSYTDTQYF
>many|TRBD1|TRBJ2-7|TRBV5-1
CASSMTGSAEQYF
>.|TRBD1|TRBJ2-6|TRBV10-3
CAISVGDRGSGANVLTF
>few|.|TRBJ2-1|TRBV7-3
CASSHLTPDRGYNEQFF
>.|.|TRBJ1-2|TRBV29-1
CSVEPAGSGNYGYTF
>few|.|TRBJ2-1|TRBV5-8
CASSISPGAYNEQFF
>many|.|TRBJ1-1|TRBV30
CAWGDGTEAFF
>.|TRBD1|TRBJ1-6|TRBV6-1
CASRGTGGGNSPLHF
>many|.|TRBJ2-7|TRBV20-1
CSAPGRLNSYEQYF
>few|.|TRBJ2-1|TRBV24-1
CATSGTRGENEQFF
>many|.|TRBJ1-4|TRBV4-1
CASSQDPGASKLFF
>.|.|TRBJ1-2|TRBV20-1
CSARPRRGNYGYTF
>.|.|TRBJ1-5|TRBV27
CASSLYIGPRNHGPQHF
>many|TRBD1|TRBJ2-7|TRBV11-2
CASRRTGFEQYF
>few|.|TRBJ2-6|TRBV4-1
CASSTYSSGANVLTF
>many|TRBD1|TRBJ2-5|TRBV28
CASSSEITGVGKTQYF
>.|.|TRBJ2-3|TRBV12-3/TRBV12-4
CASSLWLITDTQYF
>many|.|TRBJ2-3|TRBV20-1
CSASGGTDTQYF
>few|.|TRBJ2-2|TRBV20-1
CSASFLAGELFF
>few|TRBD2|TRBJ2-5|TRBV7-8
CASSALAGGPETQYF
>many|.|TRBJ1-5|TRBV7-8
CASSLEGGPLKPQHF